This T cell receptor (beta chain) was captured by sequencing in a study of CD8+CD57+ T cells in acquired aplastic anemia. This clonotype was observed many times. The J segment lost 7 bases and the V segment lost 6 bases, leaving 10 bases of the junction unmatched. The CDR3 consists of 14 residues. Per the germline V gene, CDR1 is MNHNS and CDR2 is SASEGT. Selection for sequencing was limited to patients who had shown CD8+CD57+ cell expansion by flow cytometry. Receipt of therapy had not occurred in any patient by the time of blood sampling. TCR beta VDJ combinations and CDR3 sequences were profiled from genomic DNA. From the reads, TCRdb called clonotypes with MiXCR, one entry per CDR3 protein. The top ten clones hold about 3% of a sample with 120,000 or so distinct CDR3 sequences, 40% of them seen once.

This TCR was sampled from a human donor with aplastic anemia. The material sequenced was sorted CD4+, CD8+, or CD8+CD57+ T cells (not recorded which) from PBMCs. The V gene is TRBV6-1, the J gene TRBJ2-7; TRBD1 matches at 9 bases. The CDR3 sequence is CASRASGQGEEQYF. The CDR3 DNA follows: TGTGCCAGCAGAGCTTCGGGACAGGGCGAAGAGCAGTACTTC.